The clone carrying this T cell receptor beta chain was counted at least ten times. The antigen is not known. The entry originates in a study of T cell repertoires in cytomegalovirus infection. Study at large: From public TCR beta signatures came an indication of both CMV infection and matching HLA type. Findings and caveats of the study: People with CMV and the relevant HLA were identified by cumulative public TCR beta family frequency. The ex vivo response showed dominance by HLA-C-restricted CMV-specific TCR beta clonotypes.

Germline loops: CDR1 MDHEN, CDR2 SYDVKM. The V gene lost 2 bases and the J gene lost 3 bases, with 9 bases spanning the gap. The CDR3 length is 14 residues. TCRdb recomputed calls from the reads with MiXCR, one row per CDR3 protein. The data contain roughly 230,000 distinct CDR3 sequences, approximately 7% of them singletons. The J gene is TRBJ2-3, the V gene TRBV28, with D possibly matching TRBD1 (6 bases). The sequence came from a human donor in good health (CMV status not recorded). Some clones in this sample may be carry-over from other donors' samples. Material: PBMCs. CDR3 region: CASSLDTGTDTQYF. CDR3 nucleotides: TGTGCCAGCAGTTTAGACACAGGGACAGATACGCAGTATTTT.